The 26 T cell receptor beta chains below come from one sample, sequenced in a study of identical twins. From the 5' RACE reads, TCRdb called clonotypes with MiXCR, one entry per CDR3 protein. The sample carries 140,000 to 150,000 distinct CDR3 sequences, under 4.5% recorded once. The source material was memory T cells sorted from blood. The source is a man between 18 and 35 years old in good health.

This clonotype was seen ten or more times. In nucleotides, the CDR3 is TGTGCCAGCAGTCTCAGACTGACTATTGGGGCACAATATGAGCAGTTCTTC. Translated: CASSLRLTIGAQYEQFF. The chain carries TRBV28 and TRBJ2-1; the D call may be TRBD1 or TRBD2 (5 bases each). The germline V gene encodes CDR1 MDHEN and CDR2 SYDVKM. Deletions cut 5 bases from V and 8 bases from J, with 25 bases between. This CDR3 has 17 residues.

This clonotype was seen ten or more times. The J gene is TRBJ2-3, the V gene TRBV7-9; D might be TRBD2 (6 bases). V gave up 5 bases and J gave up 3 bases, with 12 bases separating them. Germline lookup yields CDR1 SEHNR and CDR2 FQNEAQ (reference sequence). CDR3 length: 14 amino acids. In DNA form, the CDR3 reads TGTGCCAGCAGCGAGGCGGGATGGACAGATACGCAGTATTTT. It encodes CASSEAGWTDTQYF.

This CDR3 is CASSQVISGRGNTGELFF. For the CDR3, the DNA is TGTGCCAGCAGCCAAGTGATTAGCGGGAGGGGTAACACCGGGGAGCTGTTTTTT. The rearrangement uses TRBV4-2 and TRBJ2-2; TRBD2 aligns across 11 bases. The CDR3 loop spans 18 amino acids. V was clipped by 1 base and J by 2 bases; unmatched bases: 6. CDR1 and CDR2 from the germline V gene are LGHNA and YNFKEQ.

This clonotype has at least ten counts. The rearrangement uses TRBV9 and TRBJ2-7; 9 nucleotides agree with TRBD2. CDR3 size: 13 residues. The trim removed 9 bases at V and 5 bases at J, leaving 9 bases unmatched. Germline loops: CDR1 SGDLS, CDR2 YYNGEE. The CDR3 DNA reads as TGTGCCACCGGGACTAGCCGAGCCCACGAGCAGTACTTC. It codes for CATGTSRAHEQYF.

This clonotype was counted at least ten times. The rearrangement links TRBV15 to TRBJ2-1; D tentatively reads TRBD1 or TRBD2 (5 bases each). The CDR3 consists of 16 residues. The V gene lost 0 bases and the J gene lost 3 bases, with 12 bases spanning the gap. Germline CDR1 and CDR2: LNHNV and YYDKDF (reference sequence). CDR3 sequence reads: CATSRDLGTYYNEQFF. DNA for the CDR3: TGTGCCACCAGCAGAGATTTAGGGACGTACTACAATGAGCAGTTCTTC.

This clonotype was observed at least ten times. This chain joins TRBV27 and TRBJ1-5; 7 nucleotides match TRBD1. J was trimmed by 10 bases and V by 4 bases; bases with no gene match: 10. The CDR3 has 14 residues. The germline CDR1 and CDR2 sequences are MNHEY and SMNVEV (reference sequence). The CDR3 sequence: CASSSWTGEGPQHF. In DNA, the CDR3 is TGTGCCAGCAGTTCGTGGACAGGTGAAGGCCCCCAGCATTTT.

In this sample, this clonotype turned up many times. This rearrangement joins TRBV27 to TRBJ1-3, with D possibly TRBD1 on 6 matching bases. This CDR3 spans 14 amino acids. Per germline, CDR1 MNHEY and CDR2 SMNVEV (reference sequence). Trimming removed 5 bases from V and 2 bases from J, with 10 bases in between. CDR3 nucleotide sequence: TGTGCCAGCAGTCCGGACAGACCTGGAAACACCATATATTTT. It yields the protein CASSPDRPGNTIYF.

The genes are TRBV11-2 and TRBJ1-1; D gene uncertain. This CDR3 contains 14 residues. Between the trimmed V and J ends, which lost 10 bases and 1 base, there was a span of 16 bases. In germline, CDR1 is SGHAT, CDR2 FQNNGV. CDR3 loop: CATPLVSPNTEAFF. In DNA, the CDR3 is TGTGCCACTCCCCTGGTCTCCCCGAACACTGAAGCTTTCTTT.

This clonotype came up many times. The genes are TRBV24-1 and TRBJ2-3; 8 positions match TRBD2. The CDR3 consists of 17 residues. The germline V gene has CDR1 KGHDR and CDR2 SFDVKD. Germline trimming cut 1 base from V and 0 bases from J; bases unmatched to any gene: 5. The CDR3 sequence is CATSDFGAGGSTDTQYF. The CDR3 DNA follows: TGTGCCACCAGTGATTTCGGGGCGGGAGGAAGCACAGATACGCAGTATTTT.

This clonotype was seen many times. The chain has TRBV2 and TRBJ1-2, with 8 bases matching TRBD1. V shed 6 bases and J 6 bases; nucleotides not matched to a gene: 9. Germline V lookup: CDR1 SNHLY, CDR2 FYNNEI. This CDR3 has 14 amino acids. CDR3 protein: CASRVRGLADGYTF. CDR3 sequence (DNA): TGTGCCAGCAGGGTCAGGGGGCTAGCGGATGGCTACACCTTC.

There are many counts of this clonotype. The V call is TRBV7-6, the J call TRBJ2-7; D uncertain. Germline lookup yields CDR1 SGHVS and CDR2 FNYEAQ. V lost 4 bases to trimming and J lost 2 bases, with 15 bases between them. The CDR3 extends over 15 amino acids. CDR3 sequence: CASSSSSDGTYEQYF. CDR3 nucleotides: TGTGCCAGCAGCTCGAGTTCGGACGGCACCTACGAGCAGTACTTC.

This clonotype was counted between two and nine times. The DNA of the CDR3 is TGTGCCTGGAGTGGGATCCCGATGGGGACAGGGACCCAAGAGACCCAGTACTTC. Protein product: CAWSGIPMGTGTQETQYF. V gene TRBV30 combines with J gene TRBJ2-5, with 9 nucleotides matching TRBD1. Germline values: CDR1 GTSNPN, CDR2 SVGIG (reference sequence). There are 18 residues in the CDR3. The V and J ends lost 1 base and 1 base, in that order; junction bases with no gene match: 13.

The table lists this clonotype with many counts. The V gene is TRBV6-1, the J gene TRBJ1-5, with D perhaps TRBD1 (6 bases). Germline CDR1 is MNHNS and CDR2 is SASEGT. The CDR3 length is 16 residues. The V gene lost 2 bases and the J gene lost 0 bases, with 11 bases spanning the gap. This CDR3 is CASSERTAYSNQPQHF. DNA for the CDR3: TGTGCCAGCAGTGAAAGGACAGCTTATAGCAATCAGCCCCAGCATTTT.

This clonotype has ten or more counts. The J gene is TRBJ2-1, the V gene TRBV27, with 10 bases fitting TRBD1. CDR1 and CDR2 (germline): MNHEY, SMNVEV (reference sequence). This CDR3 is built from 15 residues. Unmatched junction bases numbered 12, after V lost 7 bases and J lost 9 bases. The CDR3 region has the DNA TGTGCCAGCACCCCGGGGACAGGGGTTCGGGGTGAGCAGTTCTTC. Translated, it gives CASTPGTGVRGEQFF.

This clonotype was seen at least ten times. The chain joins TRBV29-1 to TRBJ2-1; TRBD2 agrees at 7 bases. Trimming removed 6 bases from V and 9 bases from J; junction bases left unmatched: 14. The V gene's germline CDR1 is SQVTM and CDR2 ANQGSEA. This CDR3 is 14 amino acids long. CDR3 DNA: TGCAGCGTCATTCGGCGGGCTGGGGGGGGTGAGCAGTTCTTC. This codes for CSVIRRAGGGEQFF.

This clonotype came up a few times. The V call is TRBV20-1, the J call TRBJ2-1; 11 positions match TRBD2. V shed 4 bases and J 0 bases; nucleotides not matched to a gene: 2. CDR1 is DFQATT, CDR2 SNEGSKA, per germline (reference sequence). The CDR3 length is 15 residues. CDR3 in DNA: TGCAGTGCTACTAGCGGGGGGTCCTCCTACAATGAGCAGTTCTTC. Its protein is CSATSGGSSYNEQFF.

This clonotype has at least ten counts. The CDR3 spells CSAPDLREKLFF. In DNA, the CDR3 is TGCAGTGCTCCTGACCTTCGGGAAAAACTGTTTTTT. This chain links TRBV20-1 with TRBJ1-4; D is unclear. CDR3 length: 12 amino acids. The germline V and J ends were trimmed by 5 bases and 8 bases, with 12 bases remaining between them. Germline V gene sequence: CDR1 DFQATT, CDR2 SNEGSKA (reference sequence).

This clonotype was detected many times. This chain connects TRBV5-1 to TRBJ2-1; D gene uncertain. The germline V and J ends were trimmed by 0 bases and 5 bases, with 9 bases remaining between them. Germline assignment: CDR1 SGHRS and CDR2 YFSETQ. The CDR3 loop spans 14 amino acids. The DNA for the CDR3 is TGCGCCAGCAGCTTGGGGGCGGCCAACAATGAGCAGTTCTTC. It codes for CASSLGAANNEQFF.

This clonotype was picked up a small number of times. The gene calls are TRBV7-7 and TRBJ1-2; 7 nucleotides agree with TRBD1. Per the germline V gene, CDR1 is SSHAT and CDR2 is FNYEAQ (reference sequence). Trimming took 5 bases from V and 2 from J; bases not matched to a gene: 11. This CDR3 has 16 residues. CDR3 amino acids: CASSDDDDRVNYGYTF. The CDR3 nucleotides read TGTGCCAGCAGCGATGACGATGACAGGGTAAACTATGGCTACACCTTC. The variable domain in full, with the rest retrieved from reference TRBV7-7 and TRBJ1-2, is GAGVSQSPRYKVTKRGQDVTLRCDPISSHATLYWYQQALGQGPEFLTYFNYEAQPDKSGLPSDRFSAERPEGSISTLTIQRTEQRDSAMYRCASSDDDDRVNYGYTFGSGTRLTVV.

This clonotype was found many times. This chain joins TRBV30 and TRBJ1-1; TRBD1 matches at 7 bases. J was trimmed by 2 bases and V by 0 bases; bases with no gene match: 3. The CDR3 runs to 14 residues. Germline V gives CDR1 GTSNPN, CDR2 SVGIG (reference sequence). For the CDR3, the DNA is TGTGCCTGGAGTGTAGGGACAGTTAACACTGAAGCTTTCTTT. Its protein product is CAWSVGTVNTEAFF.

This clonotype has a count of ten or more. V is TRBV21-1 and J is TRBJ2-7; the table's D call, TRBD2, was not checked against the DNA. TRBV21-1 is termed a pseudogene. This CDR3 is 16 amino acids long. CDR3: CASLAGTSGLSYEQYF. The CDR3 DNA follows: TGTGCCAGCCTCGCCGGGACTAGCGGGCTCTCCTACGAGCAGTACTTC.

Ten or more counts support this clonotype. The chain combines TRBV27 with TRBJ1-2; 8 positions agree with TRBD1. The V gene end was trimmed by 7 bases and the J gene end by 8 bases; junction bases not matched to a gene: 18. The CDR3 is 16 amino acids. Germline CDR1 reads MNHEY; CDR2 reads SMNVEV (reference sequence). Here the CDR3 DNA reads TGTGCCAGCACCGGAACCGGGGGCAGGGGGCGCAGAGGCTACACCTTC. Its translation is CASTGTGGRGRRGYTF.

This clonotype appeared many times. This chain uses TRBV2 with TRBJ1-2, with 8 bases lining up with TRBD1. CDR3 length equals 13 residues. V shed 6 bases and J 8 bases; nucleotides not matched to a gene: 8. Germline CDR1 SNHLY, CDR2 FYNNEI. Here the CDR3 reads CASRLDRDAGYTF. The CDR3 nucleotides are TGTGCCAGCAGGCTGGACAGGGACGCGGGCTACACCTTC.

This clonotype came up many times. The J gene is TRBJ2-7, the V gene TRBV9, with 9 bases lining up with TRBD2. The CDR3 length is 16 residues. Germline values: CDR1 SGDLS, CDR2 YYNGEE. The J segment lost 5 bases and the V segment lost 0 bases, leaving 9 bases of the junction unmatched. CDR3 sequence reads: CASSVAPSGNTHEQYF. CDR3 DNA: TGTGCCAGCAGCGTAGCCCCTAGCGGGAACACCCACGAGCAGTACTTC.

This clonotype has ten or more counts. CDR3: CSARAPGQKYQPQHF. The CDR3 DNA reads TGCAGTGCTAGAGCGCCGGGACAAAAGTATCAGCCCCAGCATTTT. The V call is TRBV20-1, the J call TRBJ1-5; D perhaps matches TRBD1 (6 bases). This CDR3 is 15 amino acids long. Deletions cut 1 base from V and 5 bases from J, with 15 bases between. The V gene's germline CDR1 is DFQATT and CDR2 SNEGSKA (reference sequence).

This clonotype was seen repeatedly, ten times or more. This sequence joins TRBV25-1 and TRBJ2-1; D not certain. Per the germline V gene, CDR1 is MGHDK and CDR2 is SYGVNS. V was shortened by 2 bases and J by 9 bases, with 20 bases between the two germline ends. The CDR3 has 16 amino acids. In DNA, the CDR3 is TGTGCCAGCAGTGAAGTACGAGGAGCCGGGTATGGTGAGCAGTTCTTC. Translating it yields CASSEVRGAGYGEQFF.